This T cell receptor beta chain appears in the sequencing data of a study of vaccination effects on CD4 cells after COVID-19. General observations from the study: Convalescent patients in the study were few, and early post-infection timepoints were absent.

Deletions cut 0 bases from V and 7 bases from J, with 9 bases between. Germline lookup yields CDR1 SGHAT and CDR2 FQNNGV. This CDR3 comprises 13 residues. Sequencing was performed with immunoSEQ multiplex PCR; in TCRdb, only in-frame clones are kept and a portion is missing. In the table there are tens of thousands of clones, roughly four fifths of which are singletons. In the ViraFEST assay, antigen-specific CD4+ clonotypes were identified by expansion after peptide-pool stimulation. CD4+ T cells were isolated after about nine days of culture. Vaccine recipients had no previous SARS-CoV-2 infection; their nucleocapsid antibodies were negative. Regarding this clone: Its antigen is undetermined.

V gene TRBV11-2 combines with J gene TRBJ2-5, with D possibly matching TRBD2 (5 bases). The sequencing here drew on CD4+ T cells from PBMCs cultured with HCoV-NL63 spike peptides, taken before COVID-19 vaccination. The origin of this receptor is a human donor who received a COVID-19 vaccine. CDR3 in DNA: TGTGCCAGCAGCTTAGATCTTGCGGGGACCCAGTACTTC. Its protein product is CASSLDLAGTQYF.